This T cell receptor beta chain was sequenced for a study of spatial heterogeneity in lung cancer. This CDR3 has 14 amino acids. Per the germline V gene, CDR1 is SGHRS and CDR2 is YFSETQ. The ends lost 7 bases at V and 6 bases at J; junction bases unmatched: 6. A unique molecular identifier was attached to every TCR cDNA molecule. Each CDR3 protein is one row after TCRdb ran MiXCR on the 5' RACE reads. The repertoire has some 37,000 distinct CDR3 sequences, roughly 8% of them found once; the top ten carry under 30%. As to time point: sample taken at primary tumor resection. The sequenced material consisted of unsorted whole RNA from tumor, nontumor lung or frozen PBMC.

The chain couples TRBV5-1 to TRBJ2-2; 10 bases are shared with TRBD1. The receptor was derived from a male donor with early-stage non-small cell lung cancer. The source material was PBMCs, sampled at surgery. CDR3 protein: CASDNGQGAGELFF. CDR3 in DNA: TGCGCCAGCGACAATGGACAGGGGGCCGGGGAGCTGTTTTTT.